This entry lists 32 T cell receptor beta chains sequenced from one sample in a study of cytomegalovirus exposure and HLA in healthy donors (dated 2017 in TCRdb). Libraries were made using the immunoSEQ multiplex PCR assay. For the multiplex PCR, a mixture combining 60 forward primers for TCR Vbeta segments and 13 reverse primers for TCR Jbeta segments was used. Not all clones reach the TCRdb copy of this immuneACCESS table, which keeps in-frame sequences only. Checked studies attribute under half of the gap to unresolved V genes and leave the rest unexplained. Present in this sample are about 59,000 clones, roughly 83% of which were seen just once. The top ten hold roughly 1.5% of the sample. Material for sequencing was PBMCs. These receptors were taken from a human donor in good health.

This clone appeared a single time. V and J are TRBV5-4 and TRBJ2-3; 9 bases line up with TRBD1. The V and J ends lost 3 bases and 2 bases, in that order; junction bases with no gene match: 10. Germline V lookup: CDR1 SGHNT, CDR2 YYREEE (reference sequence). This CDR3 region has 17 residues. The CDR3: CASSSGRQGDFTDTQYF. The CDR3 coding sequence is TGTGCCAGCAGCTCGGGGAGACAGGGGGACTTCACAGATACGCAGTATTTT.

The gene calls are TRBV12-5 and TRBJ1-3, with D possibly being TRBD1 (5 bases). V was pared by 0 bases and J by 3 bases, with 21 bases between. Germline V gene data show CDR1 as LGHNT and CDR2 as FRNRAP. The CDR3 is 19 residues long. The CDR3 nucleotides are TGTGCTAGTGGTTTGGTACTTGAGGGCGCGGGGGTCCGTGGAAACACCATATATTTT. Protein sequence: CASGLVLEGAGVRGNTIYF. Supplemented by reference TRBV12-5 and TRBJ1-3, the full variable domain reads DARVTQTPRHKVTEMGQEVTMRCQPILGHNTVFWYRQTMMQGLELLAYFRNRAPLDDSGMPKDRFSAEMPDATLATLKIQPSEPRDSAVYFCASGLVLEGAGVRGNTIYFGEGSWLTVV.

The chain employs TRBV5-1 and TRBJ2-5; possibly TRBD1 for D (7 bases). V was clipped by 0 bases and J by 2 bases, with 11 bases between them. The CDR3 sequence is 15 residues long. Germline V gene lookup returns CDR1 SGHRS and CDR2 YFSETQ. CDR3: CASSLGQGGQETQYF. CDR3 coding DNA: TGCGCCAGCAGCTTGGGGCAGGGGGGTCAAGAGACCCAGTACTTC.

Regarding this clone: Different DNA sequences within this sample yield the same CDR3. The chain is built from TRBV5-4 and TRBJ2-5, with 12 positions matching TRBD2. The V segment lost 4 bases and the J segment 2 bases; nucleotides outside the gene matches: 6. The CDR3 totals 16 residues. Germline V gene lookup returns CDR1 SGHNT and CDR2 YYREEE (reference sequence). The CDR3 sequence: CASSVPGTSGQETQYF. The CDR3 DNA reads TGTGCCAGCAGCGTCCCCGGGACTAGCGGGCAAGAGACCCAGTACTTC.

The J gene is TRBJ2-3, the V gene TRBV19; D is possibly TRBD1 (6 bases). Germline values: CDR1 LNHDA, CDR2 SQIVND (reference sequence). Trimming took off 9 bases at V and 1 base at J, with 11 bases between the two ends. This CDR3 region has 13 residues. CDR3: CARTGRGTDTQYF. CDR3 sequence (DNA): TGTGCCAGAACAGGGAGAGGCACAGATACGCAGTATTTT.

The chain links TRBV30 to TRBJ1-1, with D possibly TRBD1 on 5 matching bases. Trimming removed 3 bases from V and 11 bases from J, with 19 bases in between. The CDR3 has 13 amino acids. CDR1 is GTSNPN and CDR2 is SVGIG in the germline V gene (reference sequence). CDR3 nucleotides: TGTGCCTGGAGGGGCAGGGTTCGGGAGTTTGCTTTCTTT. Its protein product is CAWRGRVREFAFF.

The chain has TRBV27 and TRBJ1-2; 9 bases are shared with TRBD1. The V segment lost 6 bases and the J segment 4 bases; nucleotides outside the gene matches: 9. The CDR3 sequence is 15 residues long. Germline assignment: CDR1 MNHEY and CDR2 SMNVEV (reference sequence). This CDR3 reads CASSLTGGPPYGYTF. The CDR3 DNA follows: TGTGCCAGCAGCCTCACAGGGGGCCCTCCCTATGGCTACACCTTC.

The chain has TRBV5-4 and TRBJ2-2, with a tentative D call TRBD1 (5 bases). The length of the CDR3 is 13 residues. Germline V lookup: CDR1 SGHNT, CDR2 YYREEE (reference sequence). V was trimmed by 7 bases and J by 5 bases, leaving 12 bases between them. The CDR3 DNA sequence: TGTGCCAGCCGGACAAGCTTAACCGGGGAGCTGTTTTTT. This codes for CASRTSLTGELFF. Based on the CDR3 plus reference TRBV5-4 and TRBJ2-2, the full variable domain is ETGVTQSPTHLIKTRGQQVTLRCSSQSGHNTVSWYQQALGQGPQFIFQYYREEENGRGNFPPRFSGLQFPNYSSELNVNALELDDSALYLCASRTSLTGELFFGEGSRLTVL.

The chain combines TRBV28 with TRBJ2-7; the D gene is possibly TRBD1 (6 bases). This CDR3 spans 12 amino acids. Germline values: CDR1 MDHEN, CDR2 SYDVKM. The V end lost 6 bases, the J end lost 4 bases, and 10 bases lay between the germline ends. This chain's CDR3 is CASSYRVYEQYF. The CDR3 coding sequence is TGTGCCAGCAGCTACAGGGTTTACGAGCAGTACTTC.

The chain couples TRBV23-1 to TRBJ2-5; 9 bases map to TRBD1. TRBV23-1 is designated an ORF whose function remains uncertain. V was clipped by 6 bases and J by 4 bases; unmatched bases: 9. The CDR3 is made up of 15 amino acids. CDR3 in DNA: TGCGCCAGCAGGCAGGGACAGGGTGGGATAGAGACCCAGTACTTC. It is translated as CASRQGQGGIETQYF.

This chain uses TRBV7-2 with TRBJ2-7; TRBD1 matches at 11 bases. The CDR3 is 15 residues long. Losses at the gene ends were 5 bases for V and 2 bases for J; bases not matched to a gene: 5. Germline V gene data show CDR1 as SGHTA and CDR2 as FQGNSA. The DNA of the CDR3 is TGTGCCAGCAGCCTGGGACAGGGGGTGACCTACGAGCAGTACTTC. Protein sequence: CASSLGQGVTYEQYF.

V and J are TRBV19 and TRBJ1-2, with 10 nucleotides matching TRBD1. The ends lost 10 bases at V and 7 bases at J; junction bases unmatched: 6. This CDR3 has 12 amino acids. CDR1 and CDR2 from the germline V gene are LNHDA and SQIVND (reference sequence). CDR3 DNA sequence: TGTGCCACCCTGGACAGGGGGTCTGGCTACACCTTC. Its translation: CATLDRGSGYTF.

The rearrangement joins TRBV11-2 to TRBJ2-3; D is unresolved. This CDR3 comprises 15 residues. V dropped 0 bases and J dropped 0 bases, with 7 bases sitting between them. Germline CDR1 reads SGHAT; CDR2 reads FQNNGV. The CDR3 DNA follows: TGTGCCAGCAGCTTAGACTTCTCTAGCACAGATACGCAGTATTTT. This gives the protein CASSLDFSSTDTQYF.

The J gene is TRBJ1-1, the V gene TRBV4-2; 7 bases map to TRBD1. Germline V gene sequence: CDR1 LGHNA, CDR2 YNFKEQ. J gave up 7 bases and V 3 bases, and 5 bases lay outside the gene matches. The CDR3 is made up of 13 amino acids. The CDR3 DNA reads TGTGCCAGCAGCCAGGGGACAGACGGTGAAGCTTTCTTT. Protein: CASSQGTDGEAFF.

This clone was seen a single time. This chain links TRBV6-6 with TRBJ1-2; 8 nucleotides match TRBD1. V shed 5 bases and J 6 bases; nucleotides not matched to a gene: 11. The CDR3 runs 15 residues. Germline CDR1 MNHNY, CDR2 SVGAGI (reference sequence). The CDR3 region has the DNA TGTGCCAGCAGTACCCCGGGACAGGTGATGAATGGCTACACCTTC. This codes for CASSTPGQVMNGYTF.

The chain joins TRBV4-2 to TRBJ2-3; 12 bases are a match to TRBD2. V trimming: 1 base; J trimming: 3 bases; junction bases outside the gene matches: 5. The CDR3 totals 17 residues. Per the germline V gene, CDR1 is LGHNA and CDR2 is YNFKEQ. The CDR3 region has the DNA TGTGCCAGCAGCCAAGCATCTAGCGGGAGGGAGACAGATACGCAGTATTTT. This codes for CASSQASSGRETDTQYF.

CDR3 DNA sequence: TGTGCCAGTACCAGGGGTCCTGGAAACACCATATATTTT. This codes for CASTRGPGNTIYF. The V call is TRBV19, the J call TRBJ1-3; TRBD1 is a possible D gene (6 bases). V gave up 7 bases and J gave up 2 bases, with 9 bases separating them. The CDR3 consists of 13 residues. The germline V gene has CDR1 LNHDA and CDR2 SQIVND (reference sequence).

The chain links TRBV19 to TRBJ2-1, with 9 nucleotides matching TRBD1. CDR1 LNHDA and CDR2 SQIVND come from the germline V gene (reference sequence). Unmatched junction bases numbered 12, after V lost 6 bases and J lost 9 bases. This CDR3 comprises 15 residues. Here the CDR3 DNA reads TGTGCCAGTAGCACCGGGACAGGGAGCATGGGTGAGCAGTTCTTC. Its protein product is CASSTGTGSMGEQFF.

This clone occurred once. This sequence joins TRBV29-1 and TRBJ2-3; D is uncertain. Germline V gives CDR1 SQVTM, CDR2 ANQGSEA. The CDR3 covers 10 residues. V dropped 7 bases and J dropped 5 bases, with 7 bases sitting between them. CDR3 DNA: TGCAGCGCTCACAAAGATACGCAGTATTTT. Translated: CSAHKDTQYF.

This sequence joins TRBV30 and TRBJ2-1; 14 bases fit TRBD2. Germline lookup yields CDR1 GTSNPN and CDR2 SVGIG (reference sequence). Trimming removed 3 bases from V and 8 bases from J; junction bases left unmatched: 6. This CDR3 has 15 amino acids. The CDR3: CAWREGTSGGYEQFF. CDR3 nucleotide sequence: TGTGCCTGGAGGGAGGGGACTAGCGGGGGTTATGAGCAGTTCTTC.

For this clone: A read error may account for a junction end that differs from germline. This sample includes further DNA sequences coding for the same CDR3. This chain connects TRBV19 to TRBJ1-1, with TRBD1 identical over 7 bases. The CDR3 loop spans 14 amino acids. In germline, CDR1 is LNHDA, CDR2 SQIVND (reference sequence). CDR3: CASTPDRENTEAFF. The CDR3 DNA follows: TGTGCCAGTACCCCCGACAGGGAAAACACTGAAGCCTTCTTT.

The chain uses TRBV7-9 and TRBJ2-7, with 12 bases lining up with TRBD2. With V trimmed by 5 bases and J by 3 bases, 8 bases remained unmatched. The germline V gene has CDR1 SEHNR and CDR2 FQNEAQ (reference sequence). The CDR3 length is 16 residues. CDR3 loop: CASSPLAGGPLYEQYF. The CDR3, as DNA: TGTGCCAGCAGCCCTCTAGCGGGAGGGCCCCTCTACGAGCAGTACTTC.

V usage is TRBV2 and J usage is TRBJ1-5; tentative D call: TRBD1 (6 bases). Trimming left V 6 bases short and J 2 bases short, with 11 bases between. This CDR3 contains 14 residues. Germline-derived CDR1 and CDR2 are SNHLY and FYNNEI. The CDR3 coding sequence is TGTGCCAGCAGAGTGGACAGTGGCAATCAGCCCCAGCATTTT. It specifies CASRVDSGNQPQHF.

This chain links TRBV6-1 with TRBJ2-3, with 11 bases identical to TRBD2. CDR1 and CDR2 from the germline V gene are MNHNS and SASEGT. The CDR3 length is 15 residues. The junction had 5 bases not matched to a gene; V was cut back by 5 bases and J by 4 bases. CDR3 protein: CASSCSGRVADTQYF. The CDR3 bases are TGTGCCAGCAGTTGTAGCGGGAGGGTGGCAGATACGCAGTATTTT.

The rearrangement joins TRBV30 to TRBJ2-7, with TRBD1 as a possible D gene (6 bases). Germline-derived CDR1 and CDR2 are GTSNPN and SVGIG (reference sequence). Trimming took 0 bases from V and 0 from J, leaving 9 bases between them. The CDR3 has 14 residues. CDR3: CAWSVRGSSYEQYF. The CDR3 DNA is TGTGCCTGGAGTGTGAGGGGGAGCTCCTACGAGCAGTACTTC.

The chain combines TRBV15 with TRBJ2-3; a possible D gene is TRBD2 (6 bases). Germline lookup yields CDR1 LNHNV and CDR2 YYDKDF (reference sequence). The CDR3 covers 15 residues. V was clipped by 0 bases and J by 4 bases, with 11 bases between them. The DNA for the CDR3 is TGTGCCACCAGCAGAGATCGGGAGCCCCCAGATACGCAGTATTTT. Its protein product is CATSRDREPPDTQYF.

By sample fraction, this clone is medium-sized. The V gene is TRBV21-1, the J gene TRBJ2-7; the table's D call, TRBD1, has no DNA check behind it. TRBV21-1 is assigned pseudogene status. The CDR3 runs 14 residues. The CDR3 DNA reads TGTGCCAGCAGCATCAGGGGACCGGATTACGAGCAGTACTTC. Its translation: CASSIRGPDYEQYF.

The chain employs TRBV7-9 and TRBJ1-3, with TRBD1 as a possible D gene (5 bases). Germline V CDR1 and CDR2: SEHNR, FQNEAQ (reference sequence). Trimming left V 11 bases short and J 3 bases short, with 14 bases between. CDR3 length equals 13 residues. For the CDR3, the DNA is TGTGCCGACCAAGCGGGGCTTGGAAACACCATATATTTT. Translation gives CADQAGLGNTIYF.

The rearrangement uses TRBV18 and TRBJ2-1; 10 nucleotides align to TRBD2. V lost 2 bases, J lost 4 bases, and 17 bases stayed unmatched. Looked up from germline, CDR1 is KGHSH and CDR2 is LQKENI. The CDR3 contains 20 residues. The CDR3 is CASSPWEPAGGPGVYNEQFF. The CDR3 nucleotides read TGTGCCAGCTCACCATGGGAACCAGCGGGAGGGCCAGGGGTTTACAATGAGCAGTTCTTC.

The chain couples TRBV6-1 to TRBJ2-1; weak D call: TRBD1 (5 bases). This CDR3 has 15 amino acids. The V and J ends lost 4 bases and 2 bases respectively, with 12 bases between them. CDR1 and CDR2 from the germline V gene are MNHNS and SASEGT. CDR3 in amino acids: CASSARQGPYNEQFF. The CDR3, as DNA: TGTGCCAGCAGTGCGAGGCAGGGCCCCTACAATGAGCAGTTCTTC.

The chain combines TRBV4-3 with TRBJ1-2; D is unclear. Germline CDR1 LGHNA, CDR2 YSLEER. The length of the CDR3 is 14 residues. Deletions cut 5 bases from V and 8 bases from J, with 18 bases between. The CDR3: CASSNLEGYEGYTF. The DNA of the CDR3 is TGCGCCAGCAGCAATCTTGAGGGTTACGAGGGCTACACCTTC.

CDR3 sequence: CASSLLAGVSYEQYF. CDR3 in DNA: TGTGCCAGCAGCTTACTAGCGGGGGTTTCCTACGAGCAGTACTTC. The chain is built from TRBV11-1 and TRBJ2-7, with 10 bases matching TRBD2. The CDR3 loop spans 15 amino acids. Germline V gives CDR1 SGHAT, CDR2 FQDESV (reference sequence). J lost 1 base, V lost 2 bases, and 2 bases had no gene match.